These 29 T cell receptor beta chains originate from one sample sequenced in a study of blood T cell repertoires in COVID-19. Only in-frame clones appear in the TCRdb table, and some are missing; sequencing was by immunoSEQ multiplex PCR. The table has approximately 120,000 clones, 84% seen once. The specimen was peripheral blood. Receptors originate from a human donor in a cohort sampled during active COVID-19.

The V call is TRBV4-2, the J call TRBJ2-1; TRBD1 agrees at 8 bases. With V trimmed by 1 base and J by 10 bases, 6 bases remained unmatched. The CDR3 spans 14 residues. Germline V gives CDR1 LGHNA, CDR2 YNFKEQ. The CDR3 protein is CASSQVGQGDEQFF. CDR3 DNA sequence: TGTGCCAGCAGCCAAGTAGGACAGGGAGACGAGCAGTTCTTC.

The chain has TRBV29-1 and TRBJ2-5; TRBD2 matches at 11 bases. J gave up 2 bases and V 8 bases, and 7 bases lay outside the gene matches. The CDR3 is made up of 14 amino acids. Germline CDR1 reads SQVTM; CDR2 reads ANQGSEA. CDR3 sequence reads: CSLRLAGTQETQYF. For the CDR3, the DNA is TGCAGCCTCCGACTAGCGGGGACGCAAGAGACCCAGTACTTC.

The chain is built from TRBV7-9 and TRBJ1-1, with a possible D match to TRBD1 (5 bases). Trimming removed 5 bases at V and 0 bases at J, with 13 bases between. CDR3 length: 15 amino acids. Germline lookup yields CDR1 SEHNR and CDR2 FQNEAQ (reference sequence). CDR3 sequence: CASSPDGHLNTEAFF. In nucleotides, the CDR3 is TGTGCCAGCAGCCCGGACGGACACCTGAACACTGAAGCTTTCTTT.

The CDR3 loop reads CAWSVTEYGYTF. The CDR3 region has the DNA TGTGCCTGGAGTGTAACTGAGTATGGCTACACCTTC. The rearrangement uses TRBV30 and TRBJ1-2; D uncertain. CDR3 length equals 12 residues. Trimming cost V 0 bases and J 5 bases, with 7 bases left between them. CDR1 GTSNPN and CDR2 SVGIG come from the germline V gene (reference sequence).

This chain links TRBV27 with TRBJ1-2, with D perhaps TRBD1 (6 bases). Germline V gene sequence: CDR1 MNHEY, CDR2 SMNVEV (reference sequence). The CDR3 has 14 residues. Trimming left V 5 bases short and J 6 bases short, with 16 bases between. CDR3 in DNA: TGTGCCAGCAGTCCCTACCAGGGGAGCGATGGCTACACCTTC. Translating it yields CASSPYQGSDGYTF.

This clone was counted many times. V and J are TRBV18 and TRBJ2-7; 9 bases are shared with TRBD1. Germline CDR1 KGHSH, CDR2 LQKENI. This CDR3 spans 15 amino acids. V was clipped by 3 bases and J by 5 bases; unmatched bases: 8. This CDR3 is CASSPGTGSSHEQYF. CDR3 in DNA: TGTGCCAGCTCACCGGGGACAGGGTCTTCCCACGAGCAGTACTTC.

The chain uses TRBV6-5 and TRBJ2-5; D uncertain. The CDR3 sequence is 13 residues long. V was pared by 7 bases and J by 1 base, with 10 bases between. Germline V lookup: CDR1 MNHEY, CDR2 SVGAGI. The CDR3 sequence: CASTSPGQETQYF. CDR3 DNA sequence: TGTGCCAGCACGTCTCCGGGCCAAGAGACCCAGTACTTC.

The chain combines TRBV7-6 with TRBJ2-7, with a tentative D call TRBD1 (5 bases). V gave up 3 bases and J gave up 2 bases, with 11 bases separating them. Per germline, CDR1 SGHVS and CDR2 FNYEAQ. There are 14 residues in the CDR3. As DNA, the CDR3 is TGTGCCAGCAGCTTGGGTCAGGGCGCCTACGAGCAGTACTTC. Residues: CASSLGQGAYEQYF.

The V and J genes are TRBV12-3 or TRBV12-4 and TRBJ2-5; TRBD1 matches 7 bases. J lost 5 bases, V lost 5 bases, and 2 bases had no gene match. This CDR3 comprises 12 residues. CDR3 residues: CASSTGVETQYF. The CDR3 bases are TGTGCCAGCAGTACAGGGGTGGAGACCCAGTACTTC.

The J gene is TRBJ2-5, the V gene TRBV7-6, with 8 bases matching TRBD1. With 5 bases clipped from V and 5 bases from J, the junction kept 10 bases outside the gene matches. CDR3 length: 15 residues. Looked up from germline, CDR1 is SGHVS and CDR2 is FNYEAQ. This CDR3 reads CASSPRGQGAETQYF. CDR3 DNA: TGTGCCAGCAGCCCCAGGGGGCAGGGTGCCGAGACCCAGTACTTC.

This clone was counted between two and nine times. The genes are TRBV3-1 (or the pseudogene TRBV3-2) and TRBJ1-5; 7 nucleotides line up with TRBD1. This CDR3 is built from 13 residues. Looked up from germline, CDR1 is LGHDT and CDR2 is YNNKEL (reference sequence). V was clipped by 8 bases and J by 6 bases; unmatched bases: 7. The CDR3 DNA is TGTGCCAGCGGTTACAGGGGAAGTCAGCCCCAGCATTTT. Residues: CASGYRGSQPQHF.

Written as DNA, the CDR3 is TGTGCCAGCAGTACTTTGACAGGGAGTTCACCCCTCCACTTT. It codes for CASSTLTGSSPLHF. The gene calls are TRBV25-1 and TRBJ1-6; 7 bases are a match to TRBD1. This CDR3 has 14 residues. The V gene's germline CDR1 is MGHDK and CDR2 SYGVNS. With 5 bases clipped from V and 9 bases from J, the junction kept 7 bases outside the gene matches.

This chain joins TRBV7-2 and TRBJ1-5; 7 nucleotides line up with TRBD1. This CDR3 has 15 amino acids. Trimming at V came to 5 bases and at J to 0 bases, leaving 4 bases not matched to a gene. Germline V gene sequence: CDR1 SGHTA, CDR2 FQGNSA. The DNA of the CDR3 is TGTGCCAGCAGCATGGGACAGTATAGCAATCAGCCCCAGCATTTT. As protein: CASSMGQYSNQPQHF.

The genes are TRBV19 and TRBJ1-2, with 8 bases that match TRBD1. Germline CDR1 and CDR2: LNHDA and SQIVND (reference sequence). Trimming removed 5 bases from V and 6 bases from J; junction bases left unmatched: 5. There are 13 residues in the CDR3. CDR3 in amino acids: CASSERTGNGYTF. CDR3 in DNA: TGTGCCAGTAGTGAACGGACAGGGAATGGCTACACCTTC.

The chain uses TRBV7-8 and TRBJ2-2, with 10 bases that match TRBD1. Looked up from germline, CDR1 is SGHVS and CDR2 is FQNEAQ. CDR3 size: 15 residues. V lost 5 bases and J lost 4; bases outside the gene matches: 4. The CDR3, as DNA: TGTGCCAGCAGCCCCGGACAGGGGGGCACCGGGGAGCTGTTTTTT. This translates into CASSPGQGGTGELFF.

The chain combines TRBV7-9 with TRBJ2-7; D unclear. Germline values: CDR1 SEHNR, CDR2 FQNEAQ (reference sequence). Trimming left V 6 bases short and J 5 bases short, with 20 bases between. The length of the CDR3 is 15 residues. This CDR3 reads CASSTRTGLPNEQYF. As DNA, the CDR3 is TGTGCCAGCAGTACGCGAACGGGTCTCCCCAACGAGCAGTACTTC.

The chain combines TRBV6-5 with TRBJ2-1, with 7 bases fitting TRBD2. Germline V gives CDR1 MNHEY, CDR2 SVGAGI. V lost 6 bases, J lost 5 bases, and 10 bases stayed unmatched. The length of the CDR3 is 15 residues. The CDR3 is CASRGTWGGDNEQFF. The CDR3 coding sequence is TGTGCCAGCAGGGGAACCTGGGGGGGGGACAATGAGCAGTTCTTC.

The rearrangement uses TRBV5-1 and TRBJ1-1; the D gene is possibly TRBD1 (6 bases). The V gene's germline CDR1 is SGHRS and CDR2 YFSETQ. The CDR3 is made up of 12 amino acids. Trimming stripped 4 bases from V and 10 bases from J, with 14 bases between. As DNA, the CDR3 is TGCGCCAGCAGCCTCCTCGGGGGGGCAGCTTTCTTT. The encoded protein is CASSLLGGAAFF.

CDR3 coding DNA: TGTGCCAGCAGCATAATGGCAGGGGGTGAGCAGTACTTC. It codes for CASSIMAGGEQYF. The chain has TRBV5-8 and TRBJ2-7, with 7 positions matching TRBD1. Trimming removed 4 bases from V and 7 bases from J; junction bases left unmatched: 8. The CDR3 contains 13 residues. Germline CDR1 is SGHTS and CDR2 is YDEGEE.

The V and J genes are TRBV19 and TRBJ1-2; D is unclear. The CDR3 loop spans 12 amino acids. Germline V gene sequence: CDR1 LNHDA, CDR2 SQIVND (reference sequence). The V gene lost 3 bases and the J gene lost 7 bases, with 9 bases spanning the gap. This chain's CDR3 is CASSMEPGGYTF. The CDR3 DNA reads TGTGCCAGTAGTATGGAACCGGGTGGCTACACCTTC.

The gene calls are TRBV7-8 and TRBJ1-2, with 11 bases that match TRBD1. Losses at the gene ends were 7 bases for V and 6 bases for J; bases not matched to a gene: 13. The CDR3 is 16 residues long. CDR1 and CDR2 (germline): SGHVS, FQNEAQ. The CDR3 is CASTGRRWDRGDGYTF. The CDR3 DNA follows: TGTGCCAGCACCGGAAGACGCTGGGACAGGGGGGATGGCTACACCTTC.

The rearrangement uses TRBV5-1 and TRBJ2-7; the D gene is possibly TRBD1 (6 bases). This CDR3 comprises 16 residues. The germline V and J ends were trimmed by 4 bases and 4 bases, with 21 bases remaining between them. Germline CDR1 SGHRS, CDR2 YFSETQ. CDR3 protein: CASSPAAQGNAYEQYF. In nucleotides, the CDR3 is TGCGCCAGCAGCCCGGCCGCCCAGGGGAACGCGTACGAGCAGTACTTC.

The chain carries TRBV12-3 or TRBV12-4 and TRBJ1-5; D call uncertain. This CDR3 region has 12 residues. Trimming took off 6 bases at V and 6 bases at J, with 9 bases between the two ends. The CDR3 bases are TGTGCCAGCAGGGGAGGAACTCAGCCCCAGCATTTT. Translation gives CASRGGTQPQHF.

The chain employs TRBV10-3 and TRBJ1-5, with D tentatively TRBD1 (5 bases). Deletions cut 3 bases from V and 7 bases from J, with 16 bases between. The CDR3 has 15 amino acids. Looked up from germline, CDR1 is ENHRY and CDR2 is SYGVKD. In DNA, the CDR3 is TGTGCCATCAGTGACGGGGGAGACACTAGACAGCCCCAGCATTTT. This encodes CAISDGGDTRQPQHF.

The table lists this clone with a few counts. V usage is TRBV10-1 and J usage is TRBJ2-2, with D unclear. Trimming removed 1 base at V and 4 bases at J, with 4 bases between. The CDR3 consists of 13 residues. Germline V gives CDR1 WNHNN, CDR2 SYGVQD (reference sequence). The CDR3 loop is CASSEYSTGELFF. The CDR3 DNA follows: TGCGCCAGCAGTGAGTACTCCACCGGGGAGCTGTTTTTT.

J is TRBJ2-3 and V is TRBV13; D perhaps matches TRBD1 (5 bases). The V and J ends lost 0 bases and 2 bases respectively, with 12 bases between them. CDR1 is PRHDT and CDR2 is FYEKMQ in the germline V gene (reference sequence). The CDR3 spans 16 residues. Written as DNA, the CDR3 is TGTGCCAGCAGCTTAGGACAGGTTGGTACCACAGATACGCAGTATTTT. It translates to CASSLGQVGTTDTQYF.

The chain couples TRBV5-1 to TRBJ1-1; D perhaps matches TRBD1 (6 bases). This CDR3 region has 15 residues. The V and J ends lost 0 bases and 5 bases respectively, with 14 bases between them. Germline CDR1 reads SGHRS; CDR2 reads YFSETQ. CDR3 sequence reads: CASSLAFSGVTEAFF. CDR3 nucleotide sequence: TGCGCCAGCAGCTTGGCGTTTTCAGGGGTGACTGAAGCTTTCTTT. Looking up the rest from reference TRBV5-1 and TRBJ1-1 gives the full variable domain: KAGVTQTPRYLIKTRGQQVTLSCSPISGHRSVSWYQQTPGQGLQFLFEYFSETQRNKGNFPGRFSGRQFSNSRSEMNVSTLELGDSALYLCASSLAFSGVTEAFFGQGTRLTVV.

CDR3 in amino acids: CASSEPGQGHTEAFF. Here the CDR3 DNA reads TGTGCCAGCAGTGAACCGGGACAGGGCCACACTGAAGCTTTCTTT. This chain uses TRBV25-1 with TRBJ1-1; 9 bases match TRBD1. Germline V gives CDR1 MGHDK, CDR2 SYGVNS. Losses at the gene ends were 2 bases for V and 3 bases for J; bases not matched to a gene: 4. CDR3 length: 15 amino acids.

This clone has a count of ten or more. The V and J genes are TRBV27 and TRBJ1-2, with 9 bases lining up with TRBD1. The CDR3 spans 14 residues. The junction had 8 bases not matched to a gene; V was cut back by 4 bases and J by 8 bases. Germline loops: CDR1 MNHEY, CDR2 SMNVEV (reference sequence). CDR3 protein: CASSSTRQGGGYTF. The DNA for the CDR3 is TGTGCCAGCAGTTCCACCCGACAGGGGGGGGGCTACACCTTC.